This T cell receptor beta chain was captured by sequencing in a study of early T cells in non-severe SARS-CoV-2 infection. Study observations and caveats: Anti-spike CD8 responses were favored by VDJdb matching, which missed private and CD4 specificities.

This clonotype was seen ten or more times. Its antigen is not identified. Researchers tagged individual cDNA molecules with unique molecular identifiers. Each CDR3 protein is one row after TCRdb ran MiXCR on the 5' RACE reads. The data contain roughly 32,000 distinct CDR3 sequences, 5.5% to 7.5% of them seen just once; the ten biggest clones take up roughly 7.1%. Sequencing used whole blood. This receptor was taken from an adult who was a healthcare worker with PCR-confirmed SARS-CoV-2 infection or an uninfected control (not recorded which).

The CDR3 spells CASSQTQYQETQYF. CDR3 sequence (DNA): TGTGCCAGCAGCCAGACACAGTACCAAGAGACCCAGTACTTC. This sequence joins TRBV7-9 and TRBJ2-5; D is unclear. CDR1 is SEHNR and CDR2 is FQNEAQ in the germline V gene (reference sequence). The CDR3 is made up of 14 amino acids. V lost 5 bases and J 0 bases, leaving 10 bases between the germline ends.